One sample yielded the 27 T cell receptor beta chains listed below, sequenced in a study of cytomegalovirus exposure and HLA in healthy donors (dated by TCRdb to between 2016 and 2019). Receptor libraries were prepared by the immunoSEQ multiplex PCR assay. The multiplex PCR relied on a mix of 60 forward primers for TCR Vbeta segments and 13 reverse primers for TCR Jbeta segments. In TCRdb, the immuneACCESS table is reduced to in-frame sequences with V and J assigned. These tables do not hold every clone; where another copy was compared, an unresolved V gene accounts for under half, and the others remain unexplained. The sample profile shows roughly 300,000 clones; 86% of them were found once. Roughly 4% of the sample is in the top ten clones. Material: PBMCs. The receptors originated from a man aged 40-55 years in good health and CMV-seropositive.

This clone has a single count. The J gene is TRBJ2-5, the V gene TRBV15; maybe TRBD1 (6 bases). Germline values: CDR1 LNHNV, CDR2 YYDKDF (reference sequence). Trimming stripped 1 base from V and 1 base from J, with 7 bases between. The CDR3 runs 14 residues. The CDR3 reads CATSRGQVQETQYF. As DNA, the CDR3 is TGTGCCACCAGCAGAGGACAGGTCCAAGAGACCCAGTACTTC.

The chain couples TRBV9 to TRBJ1-5; the match to TRBD1 covers 7 bases. After removal of 3 bases from V and 5 bases from J, the junction contained 2 bases not matched to a gene. The germline V gene has CDR1 SGDLS and CDR2 YYNGEE. The CDR3 has 13 amino acids. CDR3 coding DNA: TGTGCCAGCAGCGCCACAGGGGATCAGCCCCAGCATTTT. Protein product: CASSATGDQPQHF.

The CDR3 DNA sequence: TGTGCCAGCAGCTCGGACGAGCGGTACGAGCAGTACTTC. As protein: CASSSDERYEQYF. The chain recombines TRBV4-2 with TRBJ2-5; D possibly corresponds to TRBD2 (5 bases). TRBJ2-7 matches the DNA end more closely, so the J call is doubtful. The CDR3 spans 13 residues. Germline V CDR1 and CDR2: LGHNA, YNFKEQ.

This clone was detected only once. J is TRBJ1-6 and V is TRBV27; 9 bases match TRBD1. Per germline, CDR1 MNHEY and CDR2 SMNVEV (reference sequence). Trimming took 7 bases from V and 8 from J; bases not matched to a gene: 3. The CDR3 totals 13 residues. This CDR3 reads CASKTGGHSPLHF. The CDR3 region has the DNA TGTGCCAGCAAGACAGGGGGTCATTCACCCCTCCACTTT.

Concerning this clone: One junction end disagrees with the germline gene, perhaps due to a read error. The rearrangement uses TRBV7-7 and TRBJ2-5, with 12 nucleotides matching TRBD1. The germline CDR1 and CDR2 sequences are SSHAT and FNYEAQ (reference sequence). The CDR3 length is 15 residues. The CDR3 protein is CASSVGTGGWETQYF. The CDR3 DNA follows: TGTGCTAGCAGCGTAGGGACAGGGGGCTGGGAGACCCAGTACTTC.

The chain employs TRBV7-6 and TRBJ2-3; a weak D match, TRBD2 (7 bases). CDR1 is SGHVS and CDR2 is FNYEAQ in the germline V gene. The CDR3 sequence is 19 residues long. V was cut by 5 bases and J by 0 bases, with 24 bases left in between. The CDR3 reads CASSLKGLSAGASTDTQYF. CDR3 nucleotides: TGTGCCAGCAGCCTAAAAGGTCTCTCTGCGGGGGCTAGCACAGATACGCAGTATTTT.

The gene calls are TRBV7-8 and TRBJ1-4; 8 bases align to TRBD1. The CDR3 is 15 amino acids. The V segment lost 1 base and the J segment 7 bases; nucleotides outside the gene matches: 5. The germline V gene has CDR1 SGHVS and CDR2 FQNEAQ. This chain's CDR3 is CASSLETGGGEKLFF. CDR3 nucleotides: TGTGCCAGCAGCTTAGAAACAGGGGGAGGTGAAAAACTGTTTTTT.

This sequence joins TRBV10-1 and TRBJ2-3; D not resolved. Trimming left V 6 bases short and J 5 bases short, with 15 bases between. CDR3 length: 14 residues. CDR1 and CDR2 from the germline V gene are WNHNN and SYGVQD (reference sequence). The chain's CDR3 is CASSLLPVEDTQYF. The CDR3 region has the DNA TGCGCCAGCAGCCTACTACCAGTGGAAGATACGCAGTATTTT.

This chain joins TRBV10-3 and TRBJ1-5; 8 bases are a match to TRBD1. From germline, CDR1 is ENHRY and CDR2 SYGVKD. This CDR3 has 16 amino acids. J gave up 4 bases and V 0 bases, and 5 bases lay outside the gene matches. The CDR3 protein is CAISESDRGENQPQHF. The CDR3 DNA reads as TGTGCCATCAGTGAGTCAGACAGGGGCGAAAATCAGCCCCAGCATTTT.

The V call is TRBV7-3, the J call TRBJ2-5; tentatively, D is TRBD1 (6 bases). Germline values: CDR1 SGHTA, CDR2 FQGTGA. Trimming stripped 5 bases from V and 0 bases from J, with 13 bases between. The CDR3 loop spans 15 amino acids. CDR3 in DNA: TGTGCCAGCAGCATGACAGGCGCTTACCAAGAGACCCAGTACTTC. It encodes CASSMTGAYQETQYF.

This clone has just one count. The chain carries TRBV19 and TRBJ1-5, with 8 nucleotides matching TRBD1. Germline V gives CDR1 LNHDA, CDR2 SQIVND (reference sequence). CDR3 length equals 16 residues. V lost 3 bases to trimming and J lost 3 bases; unmatched junction nucleotides: 7. This CDR3 is CASSISGTGNNQPQHF. In DNA form, the CDR3 reads TGTGCCAGTAGTATCTCTGGGACAGGCAACAATCAGCCCCAGCATTTT.

J is TRBJ1-2 and V is TRBV2, with a weak D call TRBD1 (5 bases). The CDR3 totals 14 residues. Per germline, CDR1 SNHLY and CDR2 FYNNEI. V was clipped by 4 bases and J by 7 bases, with 16 bases between them. CDR3 residues: CASSVGQGGLGYTF. CDR3 in DNA: TGTGCCAGCAGTGTAGGGCAGGGAGGTCTTGGCTACACCTTC.

The genes are TRBV10-3 and TRBJ2-3, with TRBD2 identical over 11 bases. J gave up 0 bases and V 6 bases, and 5 bases lay outside the gene matches. CDR1 is ENHRY and CDR2 is SYGVKD in the germline V gene. The CDR3 extends over 16 amino acids. CDR3 in amino acids: CAIRGTSGISTDTQYF. The CDR3 coding sequence is TGTGCCATCAGGGGGACTAGCGGAATTAGCACAGATACGCAGTATTTT.

About this clone: A read error may account for a junction end that differs from germline. The chain couples TRBV7-9 to TRBJ1-2, with D tentatively TRBD1 (5 bases). The CDR3 runs to 12 residues. The germline V gene encodes CDR1 SEHNR and CDR2 FQNEAQ (reference sequence). The CDR3 DNA reads TGTTCCAGCAGCTTCGACAGCTATGGCTACACCTTC. Translated, it gives CSSSFDSYGYTF.

The CDR3 bases are TGTGCCATCAGTGAAGGGGGCGGTATCGGCGGGGAGCTGTTTTTT. As protein: CAISEGGGIGGELFF. The rearrangement uses TRBV10-3 and TRBJ2-2; 7 bases map to TRBD1. CDR1 ENHRY and CDR2 SYGVKD come from the germline V gene. The CDR3 length is 15 residues. After removal of 3 bases from V and 7 bases from J, the junction contained 8 bases not matched to a gene.

This clone has a handful of counts. The rearrangement uses TRBV23-1 and TRBJ1-5; D is ambiguous. TRBV23-1 has ORF status, its function being uncertain. Trimming took off 0 bases at V and 0 bases at J, with 12 bases between the two ends. The length of the CDR3 is 17 residues. The CDR3 DNA reads TGCGCCAGCAGTCAATCGACGGCCTACTATAGCAATCAGCCCCAGCATTTT. It translates to CASSQSTAYYSNQPQHF.

The V and J genes are TRBV7-3 and TRBJ2-3; D remains unclear. The CDR3 runs to 15 residues. Germline V gene lookup returns CDR1 SGHTA and CDR2 FQGTGA. V lost 2 bases to trimming and J lost 3 bases, with 12 bases between them. CDR3 region: CASSLGSFSTDTQYF. The CDR3 bases are TGTGCCAGCAGCTTAGGTAGCTTTTCAACAGATACGCAGTATTTT.

V and J are TRBV6-6 and TRBJ2-5, with 8 bases identical to TRBD2. The DNA end lines up better with TRBJ2-7; the J call may be wrong. The CDR3 sequence is 14 residues long. The germline V gene has CDR1 MNHNY and CDR2 SVGAGI (reference sequence). DNA for the CDR3: TGTGCCAGCAGTTGGGGACTAGACCTGTACGAGCAGTACTTC. It is translated as CASSWGLDLYEQYF.

This chain joins TRBV7-9 and TRBJ1-2; TRBD1 matches 7 bases. J gave up 0 bases and V 4 bases, and 8 bases lay outside the gene matches. Germline loops: CDR1 SEHNR, CDR2 FQNEAQ (reference sequence). There are 16 residues in the CDR3. CDR3 sequence: CASSSSGTASNYGYTF. The CDR3 region has the DNA TGTGCCAGCAGCTCCTCCGGGACAGCGTCTAACTATGGCTACACCTTC.

The chain uses TRBV7-3 and TRBJ1-1; D not resolved. Germline V lookup: CDR1 SGHTA, CDR2 FQGTGA. V was clipped by 5 bases and J by 1 base, with 11 bases between them. The CDR3 sequence is 14 residues long. CDR3 sequence reads: CASSPTTANTEAFF. CDR3 coding DNA: TGTGCCAGCAGCCCGACCACAGCGAACACTGAAGCTTTCTTT.

The rearrangement uses TRBV7-2 and TRBJ2-7, with 7 bases lining up with TRBD1. Germline values: CDR1 SGHTA, CDR2 FQGNSA. The V segment lost 6 bases and the J segment 2 bases; nucleotides outside the gene matches: 16. The CDR3 loop spans 17 amino acids. The CDR3 DNA reads TGTGCCAGCAGTTTCCGACCACCCGGGACAGCCACCTACGAGCAGTACTTC. The encoded protein is CASSFRPPGTATYEQYF.

V gene TRBV4-3 combines with J gene TRBJ2-1, with 7 nucleotides matching TRBD2. V trimming: 3 bases; J trimming: 5 bases; junction bases outside the gene matches: 7. There are 15 residues in the CDR3. Germline V gene sequence: CDR1 LGHNA, CDR2 YSLEER. CDR3 DNA sequence: TGCGCCAGCAGCCACTCAAGGCTAGCGGACAATGAGCAGTTCTTC. This translates into CASSHSRLADNEQFF.

The V call is TRBV7-2, the J call TRBJ2-7; D is uncertain. Trimming shortened V by 5 bases and J by 4 bases, and 15 bases separated the two germline ends. This CDR3 comprises 14 residues. From germline, CDR1 is SGHTA and CDR2 FQGNSA. Here the CDR3 DNA reads TGTGCCAGCAGCCAGAGCAGGATGATGTACGAGCAGTACTTC. Protein product: CASSQSRMMYEQYF. The whole variable domain, filled in from reference TRBV7-2 and TRBJ2-7, reads GAGVSQSPSNKVTEKGKDVELRCDPISGHTALYWYRQSLGQGLEFLIYFQGNSAPDKSGLPSDRFSAERTGGSVSTLTIQRTQQEDSAVYLCASSQSRMMYEQYFGPGTRLTVT.

In its sample, this clone was seen once. This chain joins TRBV7-3 and TRBJ2-1; the match to TRBD1 covers 10 bases. Germline-derived CDR1 and CDR2 are SGHTA and FQGTGA. The CDR3 totals 17 residues. V trimming: 5 bases; J trimming: 3 bases; junction bases outside the gene matches: 10. CDR3 sequence (DNA): TGTGCCAGCAGCCCCCAAGGACAGGGGGACTTCTACAATGAGCAGTTCTTC. It yields the protein CASSPQGQGDFYNEQFF.

The rearrangement links TRBV27 to TRBJ1-5, with D maybe TRBD1 (6 bases). Looked up from germline, CDR1 is MNHEY and CDR2 is SMNVEV (reference sequence). Trimming removed 7 bases from V and 4 bases from J, with 17 bases in between. The CDR3 totals 15 residues. In DNA form, the CDR3 reads TGTGCCAGCACCCCTGGGGGGGCGGGGAATCAGCCCCAGCATTTT. It yields the protein CASTPGGAGNQPQHF.

This clone was recorded only once. The rearrangement links TRBV11-2 to TRBJ1-1; a possible D gene is TRBD1 (6 bases). CDR1 is SGHAT and CDR2 is FQNNGV in the germline V gene. There are 15 residues in the CDR3. V was pared by 5 bases and J by 5 bases, with 18 bases between. The CDR3 region has the DNA TGTGCCAGCAGCCCGATCAGGGGTGTGTGGACTGAAGCTTTCTTT. Translating gives CASSPIRGVWTEAFF.

On this clone: Germline and junction disagree at one end, which may indicate a read error. This chain links TRBV7-9 with TRBJ1-2; unclear D gene. This CDR3 spans 14 amino acids. The germline V gene has CDR1 SEHNR and CDR2 FQNEAQ (reference sequence). The DNA of the CDR3 is TGTTCCAGCAGCTCACTCAGGCGTAACTATGGCTACACCTTC. Its translation: CSSSSLRRNYGYTF.